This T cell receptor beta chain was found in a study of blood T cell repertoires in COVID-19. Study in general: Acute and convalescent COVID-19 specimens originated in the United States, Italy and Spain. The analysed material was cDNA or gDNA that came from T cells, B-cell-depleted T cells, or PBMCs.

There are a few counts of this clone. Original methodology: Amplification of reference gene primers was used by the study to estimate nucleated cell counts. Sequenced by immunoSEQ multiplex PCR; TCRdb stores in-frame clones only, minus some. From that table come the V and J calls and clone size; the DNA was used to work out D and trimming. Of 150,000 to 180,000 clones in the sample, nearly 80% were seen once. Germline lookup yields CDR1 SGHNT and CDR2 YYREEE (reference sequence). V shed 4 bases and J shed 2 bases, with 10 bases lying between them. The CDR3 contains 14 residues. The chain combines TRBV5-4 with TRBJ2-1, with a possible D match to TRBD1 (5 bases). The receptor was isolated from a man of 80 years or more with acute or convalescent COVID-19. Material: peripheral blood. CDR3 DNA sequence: TGTGCCAGCAGCGTGGCAGGGACCTACAATGAGCAGTTCTTC. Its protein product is CASSVAGTYNEQFF.